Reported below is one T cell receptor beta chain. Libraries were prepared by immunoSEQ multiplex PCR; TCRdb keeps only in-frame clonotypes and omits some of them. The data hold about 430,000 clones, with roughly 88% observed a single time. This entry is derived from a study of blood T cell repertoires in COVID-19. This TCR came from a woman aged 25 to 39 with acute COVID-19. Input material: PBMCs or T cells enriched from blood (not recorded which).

CDR3: CASSHRLEGRAEAFF. DNA of the CDR3: TGCGCCAGCAGCCACCGATTAGAGGGTCGGGCTGAAGCTTTCTTT. The chain recombines TRBV4-1 with TRBJ1-1; D is uncertain. Deletions cut 3 bases from V and 6 bases from J, with 17 bases between. Germline V gene data show CDR1 as MGHRA and CDR2 as YSYEKL. The CDR3 covers 15 residues.